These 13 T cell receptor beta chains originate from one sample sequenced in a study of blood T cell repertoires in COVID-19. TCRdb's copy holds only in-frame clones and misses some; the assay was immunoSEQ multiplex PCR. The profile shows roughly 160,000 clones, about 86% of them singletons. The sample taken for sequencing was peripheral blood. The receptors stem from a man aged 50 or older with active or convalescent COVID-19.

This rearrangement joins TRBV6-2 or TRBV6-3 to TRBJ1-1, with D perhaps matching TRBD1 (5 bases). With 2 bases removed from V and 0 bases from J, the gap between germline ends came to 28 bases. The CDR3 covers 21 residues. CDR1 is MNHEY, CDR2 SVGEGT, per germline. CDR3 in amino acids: CASSYGNVGAGNSLMNTEAFF. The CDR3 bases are TGTGCCAGCAGTTACGGAAACGTCGGAGCAGGGAATTCACTCATGAACACTGAAGCTTTCTTT.

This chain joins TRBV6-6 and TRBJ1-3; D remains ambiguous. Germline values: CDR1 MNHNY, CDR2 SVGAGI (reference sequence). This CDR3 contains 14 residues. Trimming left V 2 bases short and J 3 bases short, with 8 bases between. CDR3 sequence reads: CASSYPGGGNTIYF. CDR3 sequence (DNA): TGTGCCAGCAGTTACCCGGGTGGTGGAAACACCATATATTTT.

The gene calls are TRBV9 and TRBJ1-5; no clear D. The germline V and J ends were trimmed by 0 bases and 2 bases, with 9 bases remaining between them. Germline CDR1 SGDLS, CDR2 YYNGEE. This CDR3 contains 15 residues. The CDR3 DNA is TGTGCCAGCAGCGTAGGCGGGGTGGGCAATCAGCCCCAGCATTTT. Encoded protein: CASSVGGVGNQPQHF.

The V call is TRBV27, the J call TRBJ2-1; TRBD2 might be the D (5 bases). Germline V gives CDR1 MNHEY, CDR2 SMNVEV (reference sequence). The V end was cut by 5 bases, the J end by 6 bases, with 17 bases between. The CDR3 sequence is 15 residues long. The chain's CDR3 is CASSPGGGSANEQFF. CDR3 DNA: TGTGCCAGCAGTCCCGGAGGCGGCTCGGCCAATGAGCAGTTCTTC.

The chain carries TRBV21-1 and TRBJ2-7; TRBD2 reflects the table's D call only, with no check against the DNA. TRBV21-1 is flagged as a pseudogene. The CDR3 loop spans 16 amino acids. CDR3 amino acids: CASSKFRGDRSYEQYF. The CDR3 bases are TGTGCCAGCAGCAAATTTCGGGGGGATCGTTCCTACGAGCAGTACTTC.

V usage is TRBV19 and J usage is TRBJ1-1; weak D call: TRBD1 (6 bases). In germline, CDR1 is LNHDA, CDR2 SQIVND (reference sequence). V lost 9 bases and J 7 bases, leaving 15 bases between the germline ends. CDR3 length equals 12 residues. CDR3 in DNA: TGTGCCAGCCTGAAGACAGGAGATGAAGCTTTCTTT. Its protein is CASLKTGDEAFF.

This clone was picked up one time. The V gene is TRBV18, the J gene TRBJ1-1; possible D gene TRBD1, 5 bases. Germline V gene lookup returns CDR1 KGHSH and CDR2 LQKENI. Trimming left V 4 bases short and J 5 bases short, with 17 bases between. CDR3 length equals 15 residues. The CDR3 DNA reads TGTGCCAGCTCACTGGCAGGGAGTGCGGGGACTGAAGCTTTCTTT. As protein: CASSLAGSAGTEAFF.

CDR3 in amino acids: CSASGSTGVDTEAFF. The CDR3 DNA follows: TGCAGTGCTAGTGGATCTACAGGGGTGGACACTGAAGCTTTCTTT. The chain links TRBV20-1 to TRBJ1-1, with 7 bases fitting TRBD1. V shed 3 bases, J shed 3 bases, and the junction held 10 bases outside the gene matches. This CDR3 spans 15 amino acids. Germline assignment: CDR1 DFQATT and CDR2 SNEGSKA (reference sequence).

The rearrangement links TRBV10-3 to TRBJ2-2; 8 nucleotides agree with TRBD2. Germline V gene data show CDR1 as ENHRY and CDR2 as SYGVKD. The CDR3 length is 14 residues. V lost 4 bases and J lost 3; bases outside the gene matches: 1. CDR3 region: CAISVSGDTGELFF. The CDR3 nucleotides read TGTGCCATCAGTGTTAGCGGGGACACCGGGGAGCTGTTTTTT.

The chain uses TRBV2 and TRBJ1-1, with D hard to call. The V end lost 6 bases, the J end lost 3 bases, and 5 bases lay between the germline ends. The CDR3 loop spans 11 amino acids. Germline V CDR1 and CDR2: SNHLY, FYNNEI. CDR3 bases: TGTGCCAGCAGCCTCTACACTGAAGCTTTCTTT. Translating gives CASSLYTEAFF. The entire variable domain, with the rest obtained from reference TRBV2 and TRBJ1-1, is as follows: EPEVTQTPSHQVTQMGQEVILRCVPISNHLYFYWYRQILGQKVEFLVSFYNNEISEKSEIFDDQFSVERPDGSNFTLKIRSTKLEDSAMYFCASSLYTEAFFGQGTRLTVV.

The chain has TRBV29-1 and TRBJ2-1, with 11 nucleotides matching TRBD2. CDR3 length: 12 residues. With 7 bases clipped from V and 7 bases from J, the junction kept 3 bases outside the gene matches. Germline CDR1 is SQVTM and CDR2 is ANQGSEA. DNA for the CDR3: TGCAGCGGGGGACTAGCGGTAAATGAGCAGTTCTTC. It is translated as CSGGLAVNEQFF.

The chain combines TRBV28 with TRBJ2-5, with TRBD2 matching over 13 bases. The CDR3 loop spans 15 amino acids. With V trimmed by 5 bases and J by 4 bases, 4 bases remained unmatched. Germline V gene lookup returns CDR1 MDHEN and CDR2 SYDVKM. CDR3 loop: CASSPGLAGVETQYF. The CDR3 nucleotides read TGTGCCAGCAGTCCAGGACTAGCGGGAGTAGAGACCCAGTACTTC.

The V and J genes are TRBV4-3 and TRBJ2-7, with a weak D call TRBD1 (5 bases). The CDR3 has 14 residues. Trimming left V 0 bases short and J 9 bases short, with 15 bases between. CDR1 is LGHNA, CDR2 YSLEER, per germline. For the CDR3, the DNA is TGCGCCAGCAGCCAAGAGGGTCAGGGTGTCGGGCAGTACTTC. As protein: CASSQEGQGVGQYF.